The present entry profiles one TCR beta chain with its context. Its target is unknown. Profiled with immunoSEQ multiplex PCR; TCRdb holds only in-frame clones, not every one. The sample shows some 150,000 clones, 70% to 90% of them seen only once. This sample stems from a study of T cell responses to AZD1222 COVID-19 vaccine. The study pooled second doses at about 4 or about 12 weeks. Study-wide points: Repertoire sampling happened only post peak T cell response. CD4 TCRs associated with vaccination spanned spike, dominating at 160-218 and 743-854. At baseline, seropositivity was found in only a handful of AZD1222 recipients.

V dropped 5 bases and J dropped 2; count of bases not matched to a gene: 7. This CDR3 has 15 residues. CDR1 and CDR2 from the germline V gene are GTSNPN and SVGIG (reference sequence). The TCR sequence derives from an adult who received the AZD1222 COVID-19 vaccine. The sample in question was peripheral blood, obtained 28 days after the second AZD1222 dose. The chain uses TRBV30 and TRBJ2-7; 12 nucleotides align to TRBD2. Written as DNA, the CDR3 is TGTGCCTGGTGCAAGACTAGCGGGGGCCCCTACGAGCAGTACTTC. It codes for CAWCKTSGGPYEQYF. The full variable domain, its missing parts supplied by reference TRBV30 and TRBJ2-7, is SQTIHQWPATLVQPVGSPLSLECTVEGTSNPNLYWYRQAAGRGLQLLFYSVGIGQISSEVPQNLSASRPQDRQFILSSKKLLLSDSGFYLCAWCKTSGGPYEQYFGPGTRLTVT.